This is a list of T cell receptor beta chains from one sample in a study of blood T cells in healthy people across ages. One entry per CDR3 protein, called by TCRdb with MiXCR from the 5' RACE reads. The sample holds fewer than 1.5 million distinct CDR3 sequences, around two fifths seen once. Sequencing was performed on blood. Every receptor here comes from a young woman in good health. Each CDR3 is given with its conserved first and last residue. The D gene is left open where the match is weak. Clone size is shown for a subset of rows, as once, few, many or a class of expanded clone.

J,V,D,size,CDR3,DNA
TRBJ2-7,TRBV5-1,TRBD1,few,CASSSADRVIHEQYF,TGCGCCAGCAGCTCCGCTGACAGGGTCATCCACGAGCAGTACTTC
TRBJ2-1,TRBV7-9,TRBD1,.,CASSLAGTGGINEQFF,TGTGCCAGCAGTTTGGCCGGGACAGGGGGCATCAATGAGCAGTTCTTC
TRBJ2-7,TRBV12-3/TRBV12-4,.,few,CASSLAGGTIQYF,TGTGCCAGCAGTTTAGCGGGCGGGACAATCCAGTACTTC
TRBJ2-7,TRBV12-3/TRBV12-4,TRBD2,few,CASSLPLASGPYEQYF,TGTGCCAGCAGTTTACCTTTGGCTAGCGGGCCCTACGAGCAGTACTTC
TRBJ2-4,TRBV3-1,.,.,CGTEDSAKNIQYF,TGTGGGACAGAGGATAGTGCCAAAAACATTCAGTACTTC
TRBJ2-6,TRBV10-1,.,.,CATIGLFQTSGANVLTF,TGCGCCACCATCGGACTATTTCAGACCTCTGGGGCCAACGTCCTGACTTTC
TRBJ2-2,TRBV27,.,.,CASSLGGIGELFF,TGTGCCAGCAGTTTGGGGGGTATCGGGGAGCTGTTTTTT
TRBJ2-7,TRBV27,.,.,CASGHGSDYEQYF,TGTGCCAGCGGGCATGGTAGCGACTACGAGCAGTACTTC
TRBJ2-4,TRBV3-1,TRBD2,.,CASSHGGGLAKNIQYF,TGTGCCAGCAGCCACGGGGGGGGGCTAGCCAAAAACATTCAGTACTTC
TRBJ2-7,TRBV2,.,.,CASRVTEPYEQYF,TGTGCCAGTCGGGTAACAGAACCCTACGAGCAGTACTTC
TRBJ1-1,TRBV4-2,.,.,CASSQSGSGTEAFF,TGTGCCAGCAGCCAGTCAGGGTCGGGCACTGAAGCTTTCTTT
TRBJ1-2,TRBV10-3,.,.,CAISEVGRGYTF,TGTGCCATCAGTGAGGTGGGCCGGGGCTACACCTTC
TRBJ2-5,TRBV20-1,TRBD2,.,CSARNSGGAGEQYF,TGCAGTGCTAGAAATAGCGGGGGGGCCGGGGAGCAGTACTTC
TRBJ2-1,TRBV6-2/TRBV6-3,.,few,CASSHRSGSYNEQFF,TGTGCCAGCAGCCACCGGTCCGGCTCCTACAATGAGCAGTTCTTC
TRBJ2-3,TRBV28,.,.,CASTPPPGDTQYF,TGTGCCAGCACCCCACCCCCAGGGGATACGCAGTATTTT
TRBJ2-3,TRBV6-6,TRBD2,.,CASSSGTSGEYF,TGTGCCAGCAGTTCTGGGACTAGCGGGGAGTATTTT
TRBJ1-1,TRBV6-4,.,.,CASSDHSGSEAFF,TGTGCCAGCAGTGACCATAGCGGGTCTGAAGCTTTCTTT
TRBJ1-2,TRBV25-1,.,.,CASSEGSGGYTF,TGTGCCAGCAGTGAAGGGTCGGGCGGCTACACCTTC
TRBJ2-6,TRBV15,.,few,CATSEQGPGANVLTF,TGTGCCACCAGCGAACAGGGCCCCGGGGCCAACGTCCTGACTTTC
TRBJ2-3,TRBV20-1,TRBD1,.,CSARGWGQEGTDTQYF,TGCAGTGCTAGAGGATGGGGACAGGAGGGTACAGATACGCAGTATTTT
TRBJ2-2,TRBV20-1,TRBD2,.,CSGRIAGANTGELFF,TGCAGTGGACGTATAGCGGGTGCGAACACCGGGGAGCTGTTTTTT
TRBJ2-7,TRBV20-1,TRBD2,.,CSVFESASGQSYEQYF,TGCAGTGTCTTCGAATCCGCTAGCGGGCAATCCTACGAGCAGTACTTC
TRBJ2-5,TRBV29-1,TRBD2,many,CSAVPSGGQETQYF,TGCAGCGCGGTCCCTAGCGGGGGCCAAGAGACCCAGTACTTC
TRBJ2-7,TRBV7-2,TRBD2,few,CASSLAPSGVSYEQYF,TGTGCCAGCAGCTTAGCGCCCAGCGGGGTCTCCTACGAGCAGTACTTC
TRBJ1-5,TRBV10-3,TRBD1,.,CAISGQGSLNQPQHF,TGTGCCATCAGTGGACAGGGGTCTCTCAATCAGCCCCAGCATTTT
TRBJ2-7,TRBV4-2,TRBD2,.,CASSQEWTSGSAYEQYF,TGTGCCAGCAGCCAAGAGTGGACTAGCGGCAGCGCCTACGAGCAGTACTTC
TRBJ2-3,TRBV20-1,TRBD1,many,CSASKRQGGSDTQYF,TGCAGTGCTAGTAAAAGACAGGGTGGCTCAGATACGCAGTATTTT
TRBJ2-7,TRBV12-3/TRBV12-4,TRBD1,.,CASSPQGGKYEQYF,TGTGCCAGCAGTCCACAAGGGGGCAAGTACGAGCAGTACTTC
TRBJ2-3,TRBV9,.,.,CASSVEDYPTDTQYF,TGTGCCAGCAGCGTAGAAGACTACCCAACAGATACGCAGTATTTT
TRBJ2-5,TRBV28,TRBD2,few,CASSHLGLAEETQYF,TGTGCCAGCAGTCACCTAGGACTAGCGGAAGAGACCCAGTACTTC
TRBJ2-7,TRBV6-5,.,.,CASSYSASATYEQYF,TGTGCCAGCAGTTACTCCGCTAGCGCGACCTACGAGCAGTACTTC
TRBJ1-5,TRBV6-2/TRBV6-3,.,.,CASSLRGSDQPQHF,TGTGCCAGCAGTTTACGGGGGTCGGATCAGCCCCAGCATTTT
TRBJ1-6,TRBV4-1,TRBD1,.,CASSQPGQGAEPPHF,TGCGCCAGCAGCCAACCGGGACAGGGAGCTGAACCCCCCCACTTT
TRBJ1-1,TRBV3-1,.,.,CASSVQGGPEAFF,TGTGCCAGCAGCGTACAGGGAGGCCCTGAAGCTTTCTTT
TRBJ1-2,TRBV6-1,.,.,CASSEGFEGAGYTF,TGTGCCAGCAGTGAAGGATTCGAGGGCGCAGGCTACACCTTC
TRBJ2-3,TRBV7-2,TRBD2,few,CASSLGTSGGVDTQYF,TGTGCCAGCAGCTTAGGGACTAGCGGGGGGGTGGATACGCAGTATTTT
TRBJ2-7,TRBV7-2,.,.,CASSLVVRQLRSNEQYF,TGTGCCAGCAGCTTAGTAGTCCGTCAGCTCAGATCGAATGAGCAGTACTTC
TRBJ2-7,TRBV20-1,TRBD1,.,CSAPGQGVDEQYF,TGCAGTGCCCCGGGACAGGGGGTAGACGAGCAGTACTTC
TRBJ2-3,TRBV27,TRBD2,few,CASRPLATIPDTQYF,TGTGCCAGCAGGCCACTAGCGACCATACCAGATACGCAGTATTTT
TRBJ2-3,TRBV7-2,TRBD2,few,CASSSSVPGLVWGPDTQYF,TGTGCCAGCAGCTCCAGCGTACCGGGACTAGTGTGGGGCCCCGATACGCAGTATTTT
TRBJ1-4,TRBV7-6,.,.,CASSLVWRIIRTNEKLFF,TGTGCCAGCAGCTTAGTATGGCGGATCATACGAACTAATGAAAAACTGTTTTTT
TRBJ2-7,TRBV6-5,.,.,CASRQGLDEQYF,TGTGCCAGCAGGCAGGGATTGGACGAGCAGTACTTC
TRBJ2-1,TRBV2,.,.,CASSEALSAASYNEQFF,TGTGCCAGCAGTGAAGCGCTATCGGCTGCCTCCTACAATGAGCAGTTCTTC